This T cell receptor (beta chain) derives from a study of blood T cell repertoires in COVID-19 (dated by TCRdb to the early 2020s). Concerning the study at large: Samples from collaborators originated in the United States, Italy and Spain and spanned both the acute and convalescent phases of COVID-19. The material from the prospective study consisted of cDNA or gDNA derived from T cells, B-cell-depleted T cells, or PBMCs. Subjects who had been exposed to COVID-19, were actively infected with it, or had recovered from it provided the deeply sampled blood TCRbeta repertoires that made up the dataset. The samples were drawn from the first 160 participants of the ongoing ImmuneRACE study and from 950 to 1,500 subjects provided by 6 global collaborators. Where HLA class I and class II types were available, the types were taken from metadata supplied by the sample provider, not from assay-based typing. A freely available public database, intended as a resource for researchers studying the immune response to SARS-CoV-2, is where the repertoires were released. The sample metadata nearly always contained a de-identified subject ID, COVID-19 status, age in years and sex.

TCRbeta CDR3 regions were amplified from genomic DNA using the immunoSEQ Assay, a bias-controlled multiplex PCR. Per the original workflow: Nucleated cell counts per sample were estimated from amplification of reference gene primers within the assay. To quantify the absolute abundance of each unique TCRbeta CDR3 rearrangement, sequence reads were collapsed and filtered. For each sample, productive Simpson clonality was calculated by taking the square root of Simpson's diversity index across productive rearrangements. TCRdb provides this immuneACCESS table in a form limited to in-frame rearrangements. Some clones are lacking; in checked studies, under half of them reflect an unresolved V gene, and why the rest are absent is not known. That table furnishes V, J and clone size, whereas the DNA furnished D and trimming. This sample lists about 190,000 clones; roughly 80% were detected once. The ten largest clones add up to 2.5% to 3.5% of the sample.

Study-level results and caveats: How much clinical and demographic metadata was included differed by source and by participant, and the metadata was provided uncurated.

Inclusive of the bounding cysteine and phenylalanine, the CDR3 is 15 residues long. Only the CDR3 DNA is retained, 45 bases long and in frame from the first base. The germline V gene (reference sequence) yields LNHDA for CDR1 and SQIVND for CDR2. Compared with germline, V lacks 6 bases and J lacks 4 bases; bases without a gene match: 8. In the case of this clone: The specificity of this receptor is unknown. No base quality information exists; no much larger clone differs at one position.

Participants in the prospective study were enrolled through a virtual design, were aged about 18 to 100 years, and lived in about 25 United States geographic areas. In the prospective study, participants were assigned to cohorts based on the clinical history participants reported in a screening survey and a study questionnaire. Recovered participants in ImmuneRACE Cohort 3 were defined as having two consecutive negative NP/OP PCR tests, clearance from a healthcare professional, or resolution of symptoms. Each participant in the prospective study had whole blood, serum and a nasopharyngeal or oropharyngeal swab collected by mobile phlebotomists. Over an approximately 2-month period, participants in the prospective study had the option of providing additional blood draws and questionnaires. Before DNA extraction, blood samples from the prospective study were shipped at room temperature or frozen.

The TCR comes from a woman in her twenties or thirties who had recovered from COVID-19. What was sequenced was PBMCs or T cells enriched from blood (not recorded which). Here the chain combines TRBV19 and TRBJ2-3; 9 junctional bases match TRBD1. The sequence in DNA is TGTGCCAGTAGGAACGGACAGGGGAGGGCAGATACGCAGTATTTT. It encodes CASRNGQGRADTQYF. When the CDR3 is completed using the reference TRBV19 and TRBJ2-3 genes on either side, the full variable domain is DGGITQSPKYLFRKEGQNVTLSCEQNLNHDAMYWYRQDPGQGLRLIYYSQIVNDFQKGDIAEGYSVSREKKESFPLTVTSAQKNPTAFYLCASRNGQGRADTQYFGPGTRLTVL.